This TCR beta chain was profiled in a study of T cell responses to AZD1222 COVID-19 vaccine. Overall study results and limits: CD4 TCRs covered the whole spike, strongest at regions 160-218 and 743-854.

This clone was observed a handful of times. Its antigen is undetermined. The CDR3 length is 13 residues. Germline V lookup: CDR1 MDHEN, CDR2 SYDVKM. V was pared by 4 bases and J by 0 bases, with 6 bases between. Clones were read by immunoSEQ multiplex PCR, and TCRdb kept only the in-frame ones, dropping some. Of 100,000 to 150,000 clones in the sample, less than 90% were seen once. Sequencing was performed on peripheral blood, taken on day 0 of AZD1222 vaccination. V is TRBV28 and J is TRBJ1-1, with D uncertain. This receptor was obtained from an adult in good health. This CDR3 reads CASSYRVNTEAFF. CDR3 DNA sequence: TGTGCCAGCAGTTACAGAGTGAACACTGAAGCTTTCTTT.